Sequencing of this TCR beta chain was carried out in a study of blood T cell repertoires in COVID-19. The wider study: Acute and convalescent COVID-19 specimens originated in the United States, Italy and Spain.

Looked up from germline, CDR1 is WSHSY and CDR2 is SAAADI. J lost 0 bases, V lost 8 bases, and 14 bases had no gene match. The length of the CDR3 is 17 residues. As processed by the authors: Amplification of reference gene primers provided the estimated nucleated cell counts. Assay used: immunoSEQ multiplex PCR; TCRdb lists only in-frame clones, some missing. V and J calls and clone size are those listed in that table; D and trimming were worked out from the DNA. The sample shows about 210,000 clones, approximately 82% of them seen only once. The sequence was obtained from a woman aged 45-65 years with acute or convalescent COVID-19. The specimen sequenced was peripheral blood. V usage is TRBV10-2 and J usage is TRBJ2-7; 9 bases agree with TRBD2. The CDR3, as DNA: TGCGCCAGCGCTGGAATGAAAGGACTAGCGCTCTCCTACGAGCAGTACTTC. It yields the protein CASAGMKGLALSYEQYF.